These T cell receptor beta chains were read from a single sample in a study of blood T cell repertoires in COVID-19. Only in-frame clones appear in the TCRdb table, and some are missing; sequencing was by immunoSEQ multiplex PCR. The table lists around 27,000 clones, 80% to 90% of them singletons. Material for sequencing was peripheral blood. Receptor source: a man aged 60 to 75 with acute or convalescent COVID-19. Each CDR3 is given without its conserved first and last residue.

CDR3: ASSLDLRDYGYT
J: TRBJ1-2
V: TRBV11-2
length: 12

CDR3: ATSDWSRGEAF
J: TRBJ1-1
V: TRBV24-1
length: 11

CDR3: ASSSPIRDRGAF
J: TRBJ1-1
V: TRBV7-2
length: 12

CDR3: ASSDSGNQPQH
J: TRBJ1-5
V: TRBV6-1
length: 11

CDR3: ASSFGQGTGANVLT
J: TRBJ2-6
V: TRBV7-6
length: 14

CDR3: ASSRDRVGYGYT
J: TRBJ1-2
V: TRBV18
length: 12

CDR3: ATSDLGTQY
J: TRBJ2-5
V: TRBV24-1
length: 9

CDR3: ASSILAEKDNTQY
J: TRBJ2-3
V: TRBV19
length: 13

CDR3: ASSLGFGVSSYNEQF
J: TRBJ2-1
V: TRBV7-9
length: 15

CDR3: ASSLYQGHGELF
J: TRBJ2-2
V: TRBV5-1
length: 12

CDR3: ASSFRTKEETQY
J: TRBJ2-5
V: TRBV5-1
length: 12

CDR3: ASSQRGRGTDTQY
J: TRBJ2-3
V: TRBV3-1/TRBV3-2
length: 13